This T cell receptor beta chain was sequenced during a study of shared clonotypes between healthy human individuals. The donor cohort consisted entirely of Caucasian adults residing in Nashville, Tennessee. TCRdb's copy holds only in-frame clones and misses some; the assay was immunoSEQ multiplex PCR. The sample yields a few million clones, just over 90% seen once. Germline CDR1 and CDR2: MNHNS and SASEGT. The V segment lost 6 bases and the J segment 12 bases; nucleotides outside the gene matches: 6. The CDR3 loop spans 14 amino acids. This clone came up once. Specimen: naive CD4+ T cells from PBMCs. Indicated subset: CD45RA+ positively selected. The chain joins TRBV6-1 to TRBJ2-3, with TRBD2 matching 16 bases. This receptor was identified in a man younger than 30 in good health. Some clones in this sample may be carry-over from other donors' samples. The CDR3 sequence: CASRPGLAGGDQYF. The CDR3 DNA reads as TGTGCCAGCAGGCCGGGACTAGCGGGAGGGGACCAGTATTTT.